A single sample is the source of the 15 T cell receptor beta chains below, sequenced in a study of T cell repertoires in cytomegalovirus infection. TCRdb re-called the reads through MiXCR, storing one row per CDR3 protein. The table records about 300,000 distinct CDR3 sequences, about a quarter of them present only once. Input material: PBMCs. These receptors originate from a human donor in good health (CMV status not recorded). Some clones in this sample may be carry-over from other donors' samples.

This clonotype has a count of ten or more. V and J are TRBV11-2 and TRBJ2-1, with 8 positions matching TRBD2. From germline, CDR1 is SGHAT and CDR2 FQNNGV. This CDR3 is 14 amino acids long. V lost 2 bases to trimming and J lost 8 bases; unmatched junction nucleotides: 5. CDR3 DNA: TGTGCCAGCAGCTTACTAGCGGGTAACGATGAGCAGTTCTTC. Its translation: CASSLLAGNDEQFF.

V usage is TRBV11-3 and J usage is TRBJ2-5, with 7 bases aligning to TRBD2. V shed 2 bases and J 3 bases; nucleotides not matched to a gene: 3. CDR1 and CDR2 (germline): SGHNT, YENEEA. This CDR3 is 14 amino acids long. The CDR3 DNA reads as TGTGCCAGCAGCTTAAGGCGGGGGAAAGAGACCCAGTACTTC. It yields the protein CASSLRRGKETQYF.

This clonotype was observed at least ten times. Written as DNA, the CDR3 is TGTGCCAGCAGTCCAGGGATCGGGACACTTCATAGCAATCAGCCCCAGCATTTT. It is translated as CASSPGIGTLHSNQPQHF. The chain carries TRBV7-3 and TRBJ1-5; maybe TRBD1 (6 bases). Trimming left V 6 bases short and J 0 bases short, with 21 bases between. This CDR3 is built from 18 residues. Germline CDR1 SGHTA, CDR2 FQGTGA. Full variable domain (outside the CDR3, taken from reference TRBV7-3 and TRBJ1-5): GAGVSQTPSNKVTEKGKYVELRCDPISGHTALYWYRQSLGQGPEFLIYFQGTGAADDSGLPNDRFFAVRPEGSVSTLKIQRTERGDSAVYLCASSPGIGTLHSNQPQHFGDGTRLSIL.

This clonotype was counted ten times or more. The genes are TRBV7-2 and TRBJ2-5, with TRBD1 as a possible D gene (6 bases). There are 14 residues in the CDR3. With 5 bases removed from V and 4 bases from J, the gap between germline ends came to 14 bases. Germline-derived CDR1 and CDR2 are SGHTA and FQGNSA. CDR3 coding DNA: TGTGCCAGCAGCGCGAACCAGGGGCGAGAGACCCAGTACTTC. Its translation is CASSANQGRETQYF.

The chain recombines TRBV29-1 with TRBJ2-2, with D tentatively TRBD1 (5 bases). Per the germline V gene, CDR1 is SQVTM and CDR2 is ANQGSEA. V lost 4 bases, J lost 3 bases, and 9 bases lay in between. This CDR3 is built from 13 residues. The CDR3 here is CSVARVDTGELFF. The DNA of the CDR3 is TGCAGCGTTGCCAGGGTTGACACCGGGGAGCTGTTTTTT.

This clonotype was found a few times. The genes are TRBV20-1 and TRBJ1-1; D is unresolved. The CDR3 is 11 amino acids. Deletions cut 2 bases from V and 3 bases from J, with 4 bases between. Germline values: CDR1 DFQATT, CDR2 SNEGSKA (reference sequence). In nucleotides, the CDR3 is TGCAGTGCTAGACAGTACACTGAAGCTTTCTTT. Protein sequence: CSARQYTEAFF.

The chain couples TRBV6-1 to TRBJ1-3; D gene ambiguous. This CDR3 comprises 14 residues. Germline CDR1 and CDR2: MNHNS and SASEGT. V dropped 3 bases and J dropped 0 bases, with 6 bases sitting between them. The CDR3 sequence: CASSDISSGNTIYF. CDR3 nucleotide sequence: TGTGCCAGCAGTGACATTAGCTCTGGAAACACCATATATTTT.

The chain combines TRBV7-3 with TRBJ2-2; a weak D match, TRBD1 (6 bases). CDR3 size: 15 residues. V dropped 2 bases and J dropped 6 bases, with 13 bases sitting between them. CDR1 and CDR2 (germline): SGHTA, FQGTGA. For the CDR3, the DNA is TGTGCCAGCAGCTTATCAGGGGTTGGCGCCGGGGAGCTGTTTTTT. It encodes CASSLSGVGAGELFF.

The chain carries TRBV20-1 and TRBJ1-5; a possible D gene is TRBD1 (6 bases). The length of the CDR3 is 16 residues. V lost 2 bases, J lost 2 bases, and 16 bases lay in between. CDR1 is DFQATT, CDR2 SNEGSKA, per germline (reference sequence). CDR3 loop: CSARSTGHLGNQPQHF. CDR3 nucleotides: TGCAGTGCTAGATCCACGGGACACCTTGGCAATCAGCCCCAGCATTTT.

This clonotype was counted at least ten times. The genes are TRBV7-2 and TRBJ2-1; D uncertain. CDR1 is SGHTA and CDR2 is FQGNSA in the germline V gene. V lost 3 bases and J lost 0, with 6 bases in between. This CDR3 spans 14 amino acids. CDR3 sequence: CASSFQSSYNEQFF. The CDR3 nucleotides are TGTGCCAGCAGCTTTCAAAGCTCCTACAATGAGCAGTTCTTC.

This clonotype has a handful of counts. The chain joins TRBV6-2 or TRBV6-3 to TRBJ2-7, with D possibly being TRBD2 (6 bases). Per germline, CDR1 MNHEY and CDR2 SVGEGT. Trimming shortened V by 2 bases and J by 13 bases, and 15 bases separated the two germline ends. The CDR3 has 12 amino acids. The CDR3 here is CASSYNLGLQYF. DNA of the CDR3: TGTGCCAGCAGTTACAACTTGGGACTTCAATACTTC.

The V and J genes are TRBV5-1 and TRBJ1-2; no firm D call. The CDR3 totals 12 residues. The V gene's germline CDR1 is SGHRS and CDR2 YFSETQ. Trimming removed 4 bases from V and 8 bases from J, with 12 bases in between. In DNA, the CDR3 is TGCGCCAGCAGCCCCGGCGCCGCGGGCTACACCTTC. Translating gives CASSPGAAGYTF.

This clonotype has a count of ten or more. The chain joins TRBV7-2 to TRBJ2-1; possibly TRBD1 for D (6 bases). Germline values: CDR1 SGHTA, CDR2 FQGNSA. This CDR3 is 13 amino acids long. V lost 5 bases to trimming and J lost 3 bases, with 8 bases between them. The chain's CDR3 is CASSIRGYNEQFF. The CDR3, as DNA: TGTGCCAGCAGCATCAGGGGCTACAATGAGCAGTTCTTC.

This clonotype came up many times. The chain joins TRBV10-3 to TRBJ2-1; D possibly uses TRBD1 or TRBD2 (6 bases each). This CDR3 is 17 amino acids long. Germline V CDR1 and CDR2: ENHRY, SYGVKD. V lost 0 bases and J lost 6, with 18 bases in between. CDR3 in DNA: TGTGCCATCAGTGAGTCGATGAGGGGGGAGCGATTCAATGAGCAGTTCTTC. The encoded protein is CAISESMRGERFNEQFF.

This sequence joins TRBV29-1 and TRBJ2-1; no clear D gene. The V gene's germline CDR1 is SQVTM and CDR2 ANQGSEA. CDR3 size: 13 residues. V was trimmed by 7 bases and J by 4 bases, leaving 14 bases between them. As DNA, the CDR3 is TGCAGCGCCTTGAGTGGTGGATACAATGAGCAGTTCTTC. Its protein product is CSALSGGYNEQFF.